This TCR beta chain originates from a study of blood T cell repertoires in COVID-19. The overall study: The analysed material was cDNA or gDNA that came from T cells, B-cell-depleted T cells, or PBMCs.

Only in-frame clones appear in the TCRdb table, and some are missing; sequencing was by immunoSEQ multiplex PCR. The sample includes about 150,000 clones, 70% to 85% of them seen just once. The V and J ends lost 6 bases and 3 bases respectively, with 9 bases between them. Per germline, CDR1 MNHEY and CDR2 SVGAGI. This CDR3 comprises 12 residues. Sequenced sample: peripheral blood. The sequence was collected from a woman between 50 and 59 years old with acute or convalescent COVID-19. This chain links TRBV6-5 with TRBJ2-7; D unresolved. In DNA, the CDR3 is TGTGCCAGCAGAACAAAGAACTACGAGCAGTACTTC. Translated: CASRTKNYEQYF.